These 6 T cell receptor beta chains originate from one sample sequenced in a study of technical replicates of blood from a handful of donors. TCRdb keeps only in-frame clones here, not all; method: immunoSEQ multiplex PCR. Here the sample spans around 15,000 clones, around 87% being singletons. The sequencing sample was made of PBMCs. All receptors derive from a human donor in good health.

The rearrangement joins TRBV5-1 to TRBJ2-2, with 8 bases lining up with TRBD1. The V gene end was trimmed by 4 bases and the J gene end by 3 bases; junction bases not matched to a gene: 8. CDR1 is SGHRS, CDR2 YFSETQ, per germline. The CDR3 is 16 amino acids. The CDR3 is CASSPIPGGDTGELFF. In nucleotides, the CDR3 is TGCGCCAGCAGCCCTATCCCAGGGGGCGACACCGGGGAGCTGTTTTTT.

The V gene is TRBV5-1, the J gene TRBJ1-2; a weak D match, TRBD1 (6 bases). The length of the CDR3 is 15 residues. V was cut by 4 bases and J by 1 base, with 14 bases left in between. Germline V gene lookup returns CDR1 SGHRS and CDR2 YFSETQ. The CDR3 DNA reads TGCGCCAGCAGCCTGGACGGACAGCTTAACTATGGCTACACCTTC. Translation: CASSLDGQLNYGYTF.

The chain is built from TRBV28 and TRBJ2-3, with TRBD2 matching over 8 bases. CDR3 size: 17 residues. J gave up 2 bases and V 7 bases, and 14 bases lay outside the gene matches. The germline gives CDR1 MDHEN, CDR2 SYDVKM. The CDR3 here is CASISPSGGRPTDTQYF. For the CDR3, the DNA is TGTGCCAGCATCTCGCCTAGCGGCGGGAGGCCCACAGATACGCAGTATTTT.

V usage is TRBV7-2 and J usage is TRBJ2-7; 9 bases fit TRBD2. Trimming cost V 1 base and J 3 bases; bases outside gene matches: 4. CDR1 SGHTA and CDR2 FQGNSA come from the germline V gene. This CDR3 has 15 residues. The CDR3 region is CASSLGHSGSYEQYF. The DNA of the CDR3 is TGTGCCAGCAGCTTAGGACATAGCGGGAGCTACGAGCAGTACTTC.

The chain has TRBV30 and TRBJ2-3, with a possible D match to TRBD2 (6 bases). Trimming shortened V by 2 bases and J by 8 bases, and 14 bases separated the two germline ends. Germline CDR1 is GTSNPN and CDR2 is SVGIG (reference sequence). This CDR3 region has 13 residues. The CDR3 sequence: CAWSKMLEGTQYF. CDR3 in DNA: TGTGCCTGGAGTAAAATGTTGGAGGGTACGCAGTATTTT.

The genes are TRBV19 and TRBJ2-1; 11 positions agree with TRBD2. There are 18 residues in the CDR3. Trimming took 8 bases from V and 6 from J; bases not matched to a gene: 18. Germline CDR1 is LNHDA and CDR2 is SQIVND (reference sequence). The CDR3 sequence: CASAPVLSGTSGGNEQFF. Written as DNA, the CDR3 is TGTGCCAGTGCGCCCGTCCTTTCCGGGACTAGCGGCGGCAATGAGCAGTTCTTC.